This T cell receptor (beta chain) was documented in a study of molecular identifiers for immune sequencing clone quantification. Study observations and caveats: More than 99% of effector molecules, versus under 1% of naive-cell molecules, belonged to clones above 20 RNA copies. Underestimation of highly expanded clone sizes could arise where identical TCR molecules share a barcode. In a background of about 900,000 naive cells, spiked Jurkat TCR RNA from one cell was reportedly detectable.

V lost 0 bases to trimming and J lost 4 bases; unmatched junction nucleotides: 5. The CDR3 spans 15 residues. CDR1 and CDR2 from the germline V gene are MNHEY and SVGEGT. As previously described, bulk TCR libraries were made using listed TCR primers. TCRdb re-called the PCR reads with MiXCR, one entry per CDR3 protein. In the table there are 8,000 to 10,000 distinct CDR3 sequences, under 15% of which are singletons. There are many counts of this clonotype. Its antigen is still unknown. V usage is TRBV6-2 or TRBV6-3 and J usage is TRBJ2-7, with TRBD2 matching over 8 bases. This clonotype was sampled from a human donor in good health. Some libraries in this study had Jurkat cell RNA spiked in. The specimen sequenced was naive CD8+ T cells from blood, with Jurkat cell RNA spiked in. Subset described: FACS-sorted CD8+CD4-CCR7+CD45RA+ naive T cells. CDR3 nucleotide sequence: TGTGCCAGCAGTTACTCGGTACGGGAGGGTTACGAGCAGTACTTC. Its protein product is CASSYSVREGYEQYF.